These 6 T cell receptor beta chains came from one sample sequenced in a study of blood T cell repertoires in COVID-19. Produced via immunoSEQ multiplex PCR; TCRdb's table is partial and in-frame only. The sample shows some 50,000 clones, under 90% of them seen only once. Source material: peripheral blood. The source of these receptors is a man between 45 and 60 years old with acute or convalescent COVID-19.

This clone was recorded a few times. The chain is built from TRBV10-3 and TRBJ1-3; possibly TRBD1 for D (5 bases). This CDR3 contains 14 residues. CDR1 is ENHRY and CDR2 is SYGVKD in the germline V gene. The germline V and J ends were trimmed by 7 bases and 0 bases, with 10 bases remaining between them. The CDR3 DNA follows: TGTGCCATCATGAGACAGAACTCTGGAAACACCATATATTTT. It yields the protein CAIMRQNSGNTIYF.

CDR3 sequence (DNA): TGTGCCAGCAGTTCCTGGGGGGGCGGAGAGACCCAGTACTTC. As protein: CASSSWGGGETQYF. This chain uses TRBV27 with TRBJ2-5, with D tentatively TRBD2 (7 bases). The V gene lost 4 bases and the J gene lost 4 bases, with 13 bases spanning the gap. There are 14 residues in the CDR3. Germline CDR1 MNHEY, CDR2 SMNVEV (reference sequence).

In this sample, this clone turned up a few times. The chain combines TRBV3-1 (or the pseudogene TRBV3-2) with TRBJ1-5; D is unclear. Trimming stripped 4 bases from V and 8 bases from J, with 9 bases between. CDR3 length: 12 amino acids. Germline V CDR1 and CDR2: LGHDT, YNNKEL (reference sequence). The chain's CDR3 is CASSRTGEPQHF. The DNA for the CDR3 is TGTGCCAGCAGCCGCACGGGTGAGCCCCAGCATTTT.

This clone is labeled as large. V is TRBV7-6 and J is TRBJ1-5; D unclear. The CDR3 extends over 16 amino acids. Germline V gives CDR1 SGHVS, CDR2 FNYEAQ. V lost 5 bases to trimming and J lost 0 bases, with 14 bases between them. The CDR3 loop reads CASSEGGVNSNQPQHF. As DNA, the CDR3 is TGTGCCAGCAGCGAAGGCGGGGTTAATAGCAATCAGCCCCAGCATTTT.

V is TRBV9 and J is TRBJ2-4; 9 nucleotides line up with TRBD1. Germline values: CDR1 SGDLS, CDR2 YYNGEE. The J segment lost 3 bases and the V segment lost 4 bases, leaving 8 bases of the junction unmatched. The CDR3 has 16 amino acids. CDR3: CASSTWTGEGKNIQYF. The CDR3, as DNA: TGTGCCAGCAGCACTTGGACAGGGGAAGGCAAAAACATTCAGTACTTC.

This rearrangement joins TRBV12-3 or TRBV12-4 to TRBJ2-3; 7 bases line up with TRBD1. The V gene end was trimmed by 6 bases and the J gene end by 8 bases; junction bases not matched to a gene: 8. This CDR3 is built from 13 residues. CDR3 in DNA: TGTGCCAGCAGCCCCGGGACAGCCACTACGCAGTATTTT. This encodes CASSPGTATTQYF.